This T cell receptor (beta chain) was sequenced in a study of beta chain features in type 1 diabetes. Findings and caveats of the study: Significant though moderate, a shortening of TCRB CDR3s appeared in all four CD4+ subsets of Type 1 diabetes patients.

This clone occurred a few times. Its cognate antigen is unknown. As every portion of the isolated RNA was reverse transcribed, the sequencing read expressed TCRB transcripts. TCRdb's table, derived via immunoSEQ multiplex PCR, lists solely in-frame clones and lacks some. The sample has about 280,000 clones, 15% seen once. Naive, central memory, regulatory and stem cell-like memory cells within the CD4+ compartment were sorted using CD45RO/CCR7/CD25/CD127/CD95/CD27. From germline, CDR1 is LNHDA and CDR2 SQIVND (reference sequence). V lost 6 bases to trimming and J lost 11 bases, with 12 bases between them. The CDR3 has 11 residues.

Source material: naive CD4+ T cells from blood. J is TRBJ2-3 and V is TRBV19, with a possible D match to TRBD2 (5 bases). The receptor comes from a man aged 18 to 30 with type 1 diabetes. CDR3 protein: CASRDLAGQYF. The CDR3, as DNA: TGTGCCAGTAGGGATCTAGCCGGGCAGTATTTT.